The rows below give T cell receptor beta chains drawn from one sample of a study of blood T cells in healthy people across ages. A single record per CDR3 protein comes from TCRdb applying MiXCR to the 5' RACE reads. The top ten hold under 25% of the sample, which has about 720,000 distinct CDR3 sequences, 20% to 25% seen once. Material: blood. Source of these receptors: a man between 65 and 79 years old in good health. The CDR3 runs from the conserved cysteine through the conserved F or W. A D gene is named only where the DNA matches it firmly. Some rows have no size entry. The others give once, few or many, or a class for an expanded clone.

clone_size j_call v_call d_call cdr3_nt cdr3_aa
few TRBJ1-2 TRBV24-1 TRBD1 TGTGCCACCAGAGGGACAGGGAGCAACTATGGCTACACCTTC CATRGTGSNYGYTF
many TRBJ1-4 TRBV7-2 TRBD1 TGTGCCAGCAGCAGGGACAGTCATAATGAAAAACTGTTTTTT CASSRDSHNEKLFF
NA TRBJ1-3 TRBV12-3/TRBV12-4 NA TGTGCCAGCAGCGGACAGACGGCGTTGGGAAACACCATATATTTT CASSGQTALGNTIYF
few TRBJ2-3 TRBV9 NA TGTGCCAGCAGCGTAGAGTCCCGGGGGAAACGAGATTTT CASSVESRGKRDF
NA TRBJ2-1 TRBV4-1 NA TGCGCCAGCAGCCAAGATTCCGGGGGGCTGCCTAGCTCCTACAATGAGCAGTTCTTC CASSQDSGGLPSSYNEQFF
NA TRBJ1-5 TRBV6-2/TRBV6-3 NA TGTGCCAGCAGAGACGGGGGGGACAATCAGCCCCAGCATTTT CASRDGGDNQPQHF
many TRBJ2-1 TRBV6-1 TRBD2 TGTGCCAGCACCTCGGGACTAGCGGAACACAATGAGCAGTTCTTC CASTSGLAEHNEQFF
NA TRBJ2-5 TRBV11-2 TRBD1 TGTGCCAGCAGCTCAGTGACAGGGGGAGAGACCCAGTACTTC CASSSVTGGETQYF
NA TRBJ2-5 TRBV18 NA TGTGCCAGCTCACCGCAGAGAGGGGAAGAGACCCAGTACTTC CASSPQRGEETQYF
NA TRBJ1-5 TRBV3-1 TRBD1 TGTGCCAGCAGTATGGACAGGCATCAGCCCCAGCATTTT CASSMDRHQPQHF
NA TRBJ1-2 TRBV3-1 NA TGTGCCAGCAGCGTTAGAGGGATGAACTATGGCTACACCTTC CASSVRGMNYGYTF
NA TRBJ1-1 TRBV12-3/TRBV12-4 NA TGTGCCAGCGTCTGGGGGCCCCCTGAAACTGAAGCTTTCTTT CASVWGPPETEAFF
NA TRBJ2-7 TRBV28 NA TGTGCCAGCAGTACCCCCCCCAACGAGCAGTACTTC CASSTPPNEQYF
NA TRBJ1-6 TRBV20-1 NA TGCAGTGCTAGGTTAGGGACGCTTAATTCACCCCTCCACTTT CSARLGTLNSPLHF
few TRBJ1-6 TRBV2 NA TGTGCCAGCAGGACCGATACCCCTAATTCACCCCTCCACTTT CASRTDTPNSPLHF
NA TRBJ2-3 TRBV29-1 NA TGCAGCGCCCAGCCGTTTTCTAGCACAGATACGCAGTATTTT CSAQPFSSTDTQYF
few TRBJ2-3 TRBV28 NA TGTGCCAGCAGTACGGGACGGGCGAGAACCTATACGCAGTATTTT CASSTGRARTYTQYF
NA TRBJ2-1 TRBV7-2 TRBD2 TGTGCCAGCAGCTTTAGCGGGAGTTTAAATGAGCAGTTCTTC CASSFSGSLNEQFF
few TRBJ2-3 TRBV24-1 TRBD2 TGTGCCACCAGTGACCCACCCGGGACTAGCAAGTCCACAGATACGCAGTATTTT CATSDPPGTSKSTDTQYF
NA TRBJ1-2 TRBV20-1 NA TGCAGTGCTAGAGACTATGGCTACACCTTC CSARDYGYTF
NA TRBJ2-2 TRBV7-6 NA TGTGCCAGCGGATCTCAGCTCACACTGAACACCGGGGAGCTGTTTTTT CASGSQLTLNTGELFF
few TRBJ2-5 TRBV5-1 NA TGCGCCAGCAGCTTGGACGCCGTAGGTCAAGAGACCCAGTACTTC CASSLDAVGQETQYF
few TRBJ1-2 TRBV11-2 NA TGTGCCAGCAGCTTAGCGCCCAGAGACTATGGCTACACCTTC CASSLAPRDYGYTF
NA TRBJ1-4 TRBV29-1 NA TGCAGCACTTCTACTGCGACTAATGAAAAACTGTTTTTT CSTSTATNEKLFF
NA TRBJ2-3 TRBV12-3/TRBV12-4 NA TGTGCCAGCAGTCGACAGGTGGCGGGCGCAGATACGCAGTATTTT CASSRQVAGADTQYF
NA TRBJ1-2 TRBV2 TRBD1 TGTGCCAGCAGTGGATCGACAGGGGGACGGTATGGCTACACCTTC CASSGSTGGRYGYTF
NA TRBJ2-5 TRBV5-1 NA TGCGCCAGCAGCTTGGTGACGGTTTCTGGCGAGACCCAGTACTTC CASSLVTVSGETQYF
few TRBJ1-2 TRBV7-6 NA TGTGCCAGCAGCCCGGGTTCGGCAGGGTCTTATGGCTACACCTTC CASSPGSAGSYGYTF